The 25 T cell receptor beta chains listed next were all sequenced from one sample in a study of vaccination effects on CD4 cells after COVID-19. After expansion with viral peptide pools in the ViraFEST assay, antigen-specific CD4+ T cells were sequenced. At the end of 10 days of culture, CD4+ T cells were isolated. This table comes from immunoSEQ multiplex PCR, and its TCRdb copy is limited to in-frame clones, with some not included. The sample has some 14,000 clones, less than 85% seen once. These receptors' antigens are unknown. The sequenced sample was CD4+ T cells from PBMCs cultured with HCoV-229E spike peptides, obtained before COVID-19 vaccination. These receptor sequences come from a human donor who received a COVID-19 vaccine.

The chain carries TRBV3-1 (or the pseudogene TRBV3-2) and TRBJ1-1; D remains unclear. Trimming stripped 3 bases from V and 5 bases from J, with 10 bases between. The CDR3 length is 13 residues. Germline V lookup: CDR1 LGHDT, CDR2 YNNKEL (reference sequence). The CDR3: CASSQVLGTEAFF. CDR3 DNA: TGTGCCAGCAGCCAGGTACTGGGTACTGAAGCTTTCTTT.

The chain recombines TRBV25-1 with TRBJ2-3; 12 bases map to TRBD2. With V trimmed by 2 bases and J by 4 bases, 10 bases remained unmatched. CDR3 length: 18 residues. The germline V gene has CDR1 MGHDK and CDR2 SYGVNS. The CDR3 bases are TGTGCCAGCAGTGAACCTAGCGGGGGGGCCTCCGGAGCAGATACGCAGTATTTT. Translation gives CASSEPSGGASGADTQYF.

The chain employs TRBV20-1 and TRBJ1-1, with D unclear. This CDR3 has 11 residues. Between the trimmed V and J ends, which lost 3 bases and 4 bases, there was a span of 6 bases. Germline lookup yields CDR1 DFQATT and CDR2 SNEGSKA (reference sequence). CDR3 bases: TGCAGTGCTAGGGAGCTCACTGAAGCTTTCTTT. Protein: CSARELTEAFF.

In its sample, this clone was seen once. V usage is TRBV28 and J usage is TRBJ1-2; no firm D call. V was trimmed by 1 base and J by 4 bases, leaving 7 bases between them. The CDR3 loop spans 13 amino acids. In germline, CDR1 is MDHEN, CDR2 SYDVKM. The CDR3 protein is CASSLSAIYGYTF. The CDR3, as DNA: TGTGCCAGCAGTTTATCGGCCATCTATGGCTACACCTTC.

Only a few counts were recorded for this clone. The V and J genes are TRBV28 and TRBJ1-3; 7 bases are shared with TRBD1. The germline V gene has CDR1 MDHEN and CDR2 SYDVKM. Trimming cost V 6 bases and J 1 base; bases outside gene matches: 3. The CDR3 length is 14 residues. The CDR3 region has the DNA TGTGCCAGCAGGCCGACAGGGTCTGGAAACACCATATATTTT. Encoded protein: CASRPTGSGNTIYF.

The chain links TRBV9 to TRBJ1-4; unclear D gene. The CDR3 runs to 15 residues. The germline V gene has CDR1 SGDLS and CDR2 YYNGEE. V gave up 3 bases and J gave up 3 bases, with 12 bases separating them. The CDR3 DNA reads as TGTGCCAGCAGCGGCTTGCAAGAAGCTAATGAAAAACTGTTTTTT. As protein: CASSGLQEANEKLFF. The entire variable domain, with the rest obtained from reference TRBV9 and TRBJ1-4, is as follows: DSGVTQTPKHLITATGQRVTLRCSPRSGDLSVYWYQQSLDQGLQFLIQYYNGEERAKGNILERFSAQQFPDLHSELNLSSLELGDSALYFCASSGLQEANEKLFFGSGTQLSVL.

V gene TRBV7-2 combines with J gene TRBJ2-5, with 7 bases aligning to TRBD1. CDR1 is SGHTA, CDR2 FQGNSA, per germline. The CDR3 has 15 amino acids. Trimming cost V 4 bases and J 1 base; bases outside gene matches: 6. CDR3 bases: TGTGCCAGCAGCTATATGGGACAGTTCCAAGAGACCCAGTACTTC. Translation: CASSYMGQFQETQYF.

This chain links TRBV5-6 with TRBJ1-3, with a weak D call TRBD1 (6 bases). The V end was cut by 0 bases, the J end by 0 bases, with 16 bases between. The CDR3 length is 18 residues. Germline V gene data show CDR1 as SGHDT and CDR2 as YYEEEE. The DNA for the CDR3 is TGTGCCAGCAGCTTGGTAATTGGGACACCGAGCTCTGGAAACACCATATATTTT. Amino acids: CASSLVIGTPSSGNTIYF.

The chain links TRBV3-1 (or the pseudogene TRBV3-2) to TRBJ2-3; D remains unclear. Germline V CDR1 and CDR2: LGHDT, YNNKEL (reference sequence). The length of the CDR3 is 13 residues. V lost 1 base and J lost 6, with 8 bases in between. CDR3 nucleotide sequence: TGTGCCAGCAGCCAAGGGCCGACCGATACGCAGTATTTT. This translates into CASSQGPTDTQYF.

The chain has TRBV7-9 and TRBJ2-3, with 9 bases that match TRBD2. The CDR3 is 19 residues long. J gave up 2 bases and V 3 bases, and 15 bases lay outside the gene matches. The germline V gene encodes CDR1 SEHNR and CDR2 FQNEAQ (reference sequence). The CDR3 DNA sequence: TGTGCCAGCAGCTTCTTGCCCCCAAGAGCGGGGGGAACCACAGATACGCAGTATTTT. Protein product: CASSFLPPRAGGTTDTQYF.

This clone was seen more than once but under ten times. The chain is built from TRBV18 and TRBJ2-1; no clear D. The CDR3 sequence is 17 residues long. Trimming stripped 0 bases from V and 0 bases from J, with 12 bases between. CDR1 KGHSH and CDR2 LQKENI come from the germline V gene. The CDR3 protein is CASSPPSTFSSYNEQFF. DNA of the CDR3: TGTGCCAGCTCACCACCGTCGACGTTTAGCTCCTACAATGAGCAGTTCTTC.

This clone was detected only a few times. J is TRBJ1-5 and V is TRBV6-1; no definite D call. V was cut by 1 base and J by 6 bases, with 10 bases left in between. The CDR3 is 14 amino acids. CDR1 is MNHNS and CDR2 is SASEGT in the germline V gene. The CDR3 nucleotides read TGTGCCAGCAGTGAAGGAGGGTTTGTTCAGCCCCAGCATTTT. Protein product: CASSEGGFVQPQHF.

The genes are TRBV30 and TRBJ2-2; 7 bases are shared with TRBD2. V lost 3 bases, J lost 2 bases, and 6 bases stayed unmatched. The CDR3 sequence is 15 residues long. CDR1 and CDR2 (germline): GTSNPN, SVGIG (reference sequence). CDR3 in amino acids: CAWRELADNTGELFF. CDR3 sequence (DNA): TGTGCCTGGAGAGAGCTAGCGGATAACACCGGGGAGCTGTTTTTT.

The chain carries TRBV5-6 and TRBJ1-4; D is possibly TRBD1 (5 bases). Germline V CDR1 and CDR2: SGHDT, YYEEEE. This CDR3 is 13 amino acids long. Trimming stripped 1 base from V and 11 bases from J, with 12 bases between. The CDR3 reads CASSLRDKGKLFF. The CDR3 bases are TGTGCCAGCAGCTTGCGTGACAAGGGGAAACTGTTTTTT.

V and J are TRBV30 and TRBJ1-2; D is ambiguous. Germline V CDR1 and CDR2: GTSNPN, SVGIG (reference sequence). V shed 5 bases and J shed 8 bases, with 12 bases lying between them. CDR3 length: 11 amino acids. CDR3 nucleotide sequence: TGTGCCTGGCTCCGGGTCGAGGGCTACACCTTC. Its protein is CAWLRVEGYTF.

This clone has only a few counts. V is TRBV7-9 and J is TRBJ2-3, with 10 positions matching TRBD2. J was trimmed by 4 bases and V by 4 bases; bases with no gene match: 8. This CDR3 has 16 amino acids. Looked up from germline, CDR1 is SEHNR and CDR2 is FQNEAQ (reference sequence). CDR3 coding DNA: TGTGCCAGCAGCTCCGGGCTAGCGGGGGCCTCAGATACGCAGTATTTT. Protein: CASSSGLAGASDTQYF.

This clone was seen a handful of times. The chain employs TRBV7-9 and TRBJ1-4; the D gene is possibly TRBD1 (5 bases). This CDR3 is built from 15 residues. CDR1 is SEHNR, CDR2 FQNEAQ, per germline (reference sequence). V dropped 1 base and J dropped 3 bases, with 9 bases sitting between them. The CDR3 sequence: CASSLDGGANEKLFF. The CDR3 DNA reads as TGTGCCAGCAGCTTAGACGGGGGAGCTAATGAAAAACTGTTTTTT.

J is TRBJ1-1 and V is TRBV29-1, with D unclear. The germline V gene has CDR1 SQVTM and CDR2 ANQGSEA. The CDR3 runs 15 residues. V dropped 0 bases and J dropped 4 bases, with 15 bases sitting between them. The CDR3: CSVEDISRVSTEAFF. CDR3 coding DNA: TGCAGCGTTGAAGATATATCAAGGGTGAGCACTGAAGCTTTCTTT.

J is TRBJ1-1 and V is TRBV6-2 or TRBV6-3; D gene uncertain. CDR3 length: 15 amino acids. Trimming removed 1 base at V and 2 bases at J, with 11 bases between. Per germline, CDR1 MNHEY and CDR2 SVGEGT. CDR3 coding DNA: TGTGCCAGCAGTTACTGGGCTCCACCCAACACTGAAGCTTTCTTT. Protein: CASSYWAPPNTEAFF.

In this sample, this clone turned up a few times. This chain connects TRBV6-5 to TRBJ2-5; tentatively, D is TRBD1 (6 bases). The CDR3 spans 14 residues. Germline loops: CDR1 MNHEY, CDR2 SVGAGI. V dropped 5 bases and J dropped 2 bases, with 12 bases sitting between them. CDR3 DNA sequence: TGTGCCAGCAGTACGTGGGGGCCGCAAGAGACCCAGTACTTC. Translation: CASSTWGPQETQYF.

The chain employs TRBV6-2 or TRBV6-3 and TRBJ1-5; no clear D. CDR1 is MNHEY and CDR2 is SVGEGT in the germline V gene. V lost 3 bases, J lost 7 bases, and 10 bases lay in between. The CDR3 runs 13 residues. CDR3: CASSYEEKQPQHF. CDR3 DNA sequence: TGTGCCAGCAGTTATGAGGAGAAACAGCCCCAGCATTTT.

The chain uses TRBV5-1 and TRBJ1-1; no reliable D call. This CDR3 comprises 13 residues. Germline CDR1 and CDR2: SGHRS and YFSETQ. Deletions cut 1 base from V and 7 bases from J, with 11 bases between. The CDR3 protein is CASSLSGLDEAFF. CDR3 sequence (DNA): TGCGCCAGCAGCTTGTCCGGCCTAGATGAAGCTTTCTTT.

V is TRBV27 and J is TRBJ2-2, with D possibly matching TRBD1 (5 bases). The CDR3 loop spans 16 amino acids. V lost 6 bases, J lost 1 base, and 15 bases lay in between. The V gene's germline CDR1 is MNHEY and CDR2 SMNVEV (reference sequence). The CDR3 reads CASRPDWGQNTGELFF. In DNA, the CDR3 is TGTGCCAGCAGACCCGATTGGGGCCAGAACACCGGGGAGCTGTTTTTT.

The chain combines TRBV12-5 with TRBJ1-2, with a weak D call TRBD1 (6 bases). The CDR3 sequence is 19 residues long. Germline V lookup: CDR1 LGHNT, CDR2 FRNRAP. Trimming pared 2 bases from V and 0 bases from J, leaving 22 bases between. CDR3 protein: CASGLIPGAILPTNYGYTF. The CDR3 DNA reads as TGTGCTAGTGGTTTGATACCGGGGGCGATTCTCCCCACTAACTATGGCTACACCTTC.

The chain has TRBV5-4 and TRBJ2-7; unclear D gene. CDR1 SGHNT and CDR2 YYREEE come from the germline V gene (reference sequence). V lost 3 bases and J 2 bases, leaving 18 bases between the germline ends. The CDR3 loop spans 16 amino acids. The CDR3 DNA reads as TGTGCCAGCAGCTCACCGAAGGGCGGAATACCCTACGAGCAGTACTTC. It is translated as CASSSPKGGIPYEQYF.